This T cell receptor (beta chain) was retrieved from a study of blood T cells in healthy people across ages. It was with a sample-barcoded 5' primer and a J-beta primer mix that a second PCR of about 6 to 12 cycles was run. TCRdb called the 5' RACE reads again in MiXCR, with one record for every CDR3 protein. The table includes about 1,500,000 distinct CDR3 sequences, roughly 40% detected once. CDR1 SGHAT and CDR2 FQNNGV come from the germline V gene. The CDR3 spans 15 residues. V was shortened by 4 bases and J by 3 bases, with 15 bases between the two germline ends. Donors ranged from about 6 to 90 years old and were healthy Caucasians in Russia. Every sample yielded at least 6.5 million isolated PBMCs.

Sequenced input: blood. The chain employs TRBV11-2 and TRBJ1-1; TRBD1 might be the D (5 bases). The sequence derives from a woman aged 18-29 years in good health. CDR3 protein: CASSSGPGGDTEAFF. The CDR3 DNA follows: TGTGCCAGCAGCTCCGGACCCGGGGGTGACACTGAAGCTTTCTTT.